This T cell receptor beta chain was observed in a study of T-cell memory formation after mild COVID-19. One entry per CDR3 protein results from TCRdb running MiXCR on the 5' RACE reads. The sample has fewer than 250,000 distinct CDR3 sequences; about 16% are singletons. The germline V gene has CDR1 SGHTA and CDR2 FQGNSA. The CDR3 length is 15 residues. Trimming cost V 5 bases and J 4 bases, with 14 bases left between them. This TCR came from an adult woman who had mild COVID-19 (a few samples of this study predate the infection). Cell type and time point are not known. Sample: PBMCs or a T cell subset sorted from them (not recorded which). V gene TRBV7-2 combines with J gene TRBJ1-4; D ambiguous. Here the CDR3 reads CASSPRTGNNEKLFF. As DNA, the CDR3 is TGTGCCAGCAGCCCGCGGACGGGAAATAATGAAAAACTGTTTTTT.